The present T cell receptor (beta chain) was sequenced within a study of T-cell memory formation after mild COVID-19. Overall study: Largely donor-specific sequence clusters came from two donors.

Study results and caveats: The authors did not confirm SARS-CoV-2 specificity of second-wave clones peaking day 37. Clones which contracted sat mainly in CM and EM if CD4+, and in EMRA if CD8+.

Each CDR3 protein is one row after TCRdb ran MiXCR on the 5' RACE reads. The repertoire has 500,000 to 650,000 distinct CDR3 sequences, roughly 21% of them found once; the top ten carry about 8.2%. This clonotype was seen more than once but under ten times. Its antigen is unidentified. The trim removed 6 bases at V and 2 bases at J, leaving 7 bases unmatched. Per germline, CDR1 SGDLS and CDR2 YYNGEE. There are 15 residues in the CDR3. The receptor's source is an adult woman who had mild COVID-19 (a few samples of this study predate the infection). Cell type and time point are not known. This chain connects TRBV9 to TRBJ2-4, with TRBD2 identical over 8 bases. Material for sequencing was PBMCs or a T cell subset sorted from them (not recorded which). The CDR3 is CASNPGGGTKNIQYF. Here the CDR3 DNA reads TGTGCCAGCAACCCCGGGGGGGGCACCAAAAACATTCAGTACTTC.